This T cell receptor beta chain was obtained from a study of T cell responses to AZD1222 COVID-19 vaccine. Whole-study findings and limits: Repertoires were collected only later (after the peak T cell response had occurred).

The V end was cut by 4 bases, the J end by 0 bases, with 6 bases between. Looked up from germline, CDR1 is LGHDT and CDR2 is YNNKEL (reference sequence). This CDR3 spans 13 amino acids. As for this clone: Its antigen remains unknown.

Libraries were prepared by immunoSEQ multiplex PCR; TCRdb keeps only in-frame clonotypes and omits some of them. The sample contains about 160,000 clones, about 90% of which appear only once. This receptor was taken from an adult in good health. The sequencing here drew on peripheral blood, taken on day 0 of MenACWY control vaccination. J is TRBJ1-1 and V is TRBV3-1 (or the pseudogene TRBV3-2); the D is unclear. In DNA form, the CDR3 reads TGTGCCAGCAGCCGCTACATGAACACTGAAGCTTTCTTT. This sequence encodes CASSRYMNTEAFF.